These T cell receptor beta chains were read from a single sample in a study of cytomegalovirus exposure and HLA in healthy donors. Sequencing used immunoSEQ multiplex PCR; TCRdb keeps in-frame clones, though not all of them. This sample contains about 130,000 clones. Material: PBMCs. All receptors derive from an older woman in good health and CMV-seronegative. Both conserved end residues are part of each CDR3. Each record gives: V gene, D gene, J gene, CDR3 DNA, CDR3 protein. The D gene is left open where the match is weak.

v_call: TRBV7-2; d_call: -; j_call: TRBJ1-1; cdr3_nt: TGTGCCAGCAGTCGACAGGTGAACACTGAAGCTTTCTTT; cdr3_aa: CASSRQVNTEAFF
v_call: TRBV14; d_call: TRBD2; j_call: TRBJ2-7; cdr3_nt: TGTGCCAGCAGCCAAGATATAGGCGGGAGTTACGAGCAGTACTTC; cdr3_aa: CASSQDIGGSYEQYF
v_call: TRBV6-5; d_call: -; j_call: TRBJ2-7; cdr3_nt: TGTGCCAGCAGTTACGGATCCATTTCGGGCTCCTACGAGCAGTACTTC; cdr3_aa: CASSYGSISGSYEQYF
v_call: TRBV28; d_call: -; j_call: TRBJ1-2; cdr3_nt: TGTGCCAGCAGCCTGAAGGGAGGGAGCTATGGCTACACCTTC; cdr3_aa: CASSLKGGSYGYTF
v_call: TRBV30; d_call: -; j_call: TRBJ2-3; cdr3_nt: TGTGCCTGGAGTGCAGTCACAGATACGCAGTATTTT; cdr3_aa: CAWSAVTDTQYF
v_call: TRBV27; d_call: -; j_call: TRBJ1-1; cdr3_nt: TGTGCCAGCACCCCATGGCCTACAGCGAACACTGAAGCTTTCTTT; cdr3_aa: CASTPWPTANTEAFF
v_call: TRBV30; d_call: -; j_call: TRBJ2-5; cdr3_nt: TGTGCCTGGAGACGAACAGGGGGAGGGGAGACCCAGTACTTC; cdr3_aa: CAWRRTGGGETQYF
v_call: TRBV29-1; d_call: TRBD1; j_call: TRBJ1-2; cdr3_nt: TGCAGCGTTTACGTACCGGGACAGGGGGTGGGATTCTATGGCTACACCTTC; cdr3_aa: CSVYVPGQGVGFYGYTF
v_call: TRBV7-3; d_call: -; j_call: TRBJ2-3; cdr3_nt: TGTGCCAGCAGCCGTCAGGAATTTGCAGATACGCAGTATTTT; cdr3_aa: CASSRQEFADTQYF
v_call: TRBV28; d_call: -; j_call: TRBJ1-1; cdr3_nt: TGTGCCAGCAGACTCGGGAGAGTCACTGAAGCTTTCTTT; cdr3_aa: CASRLGRVTEAFF
v_call: TRBV27; d_call: -; j_call: TRBJ2-7; cdr3_nt: TGTGCCAGCAGTTTTTCCGGGATTGTGAGCTCCTACGAGCAGTACTTC; cdr3_aa: CASSFSGIVSSYEQYF
v_call: TRBV7-9; d_call: TRBD2; j_call: TRBJ2-4; cdr3_nt: TGTGCCAGCAGCTTAGGGGAGGGGCTCGCCAAAAACATTCAGTACTTC; cdr3_aa: CASSLGEGLAKNIQYF
v_call: TRBV5-1; d_call: -; j_call: TRBJ2-2; cdr3_nt: TGCGCCAGCAGCCCCGGGGAATCCACCGGGGAGCTGTTTTTT; cdr3_aa: CASSPGESTGELFF
v_call: TRBV27; d_call: -; j_call: TRBJ1-4; cdr3_nt: TGTGCCAGCAGTTATGCGGGGCGCGGTGAAAAACTGTTTTTT; cdr3_aa: CASSYAGRGEKLFF
v_call: TRBV19; d_call: TRBD2; j_call: TRBJ2-7; cdr3_nt: TGTGCCAGTAGTATAGGCGGGAGATGGTACGAGCAGTACTTC; cdr3_aa: CASSIGGRWYEQYF
v_call: TRBV4-2; d_call: TRBD2; j_call: TRBJ2-4; cdr3_nt: TGTGCCAGCAGCCAAGAATCGCGGGGGACCATTCAGTACTTC; cdr3_aa: CASSQESRGTIQYF